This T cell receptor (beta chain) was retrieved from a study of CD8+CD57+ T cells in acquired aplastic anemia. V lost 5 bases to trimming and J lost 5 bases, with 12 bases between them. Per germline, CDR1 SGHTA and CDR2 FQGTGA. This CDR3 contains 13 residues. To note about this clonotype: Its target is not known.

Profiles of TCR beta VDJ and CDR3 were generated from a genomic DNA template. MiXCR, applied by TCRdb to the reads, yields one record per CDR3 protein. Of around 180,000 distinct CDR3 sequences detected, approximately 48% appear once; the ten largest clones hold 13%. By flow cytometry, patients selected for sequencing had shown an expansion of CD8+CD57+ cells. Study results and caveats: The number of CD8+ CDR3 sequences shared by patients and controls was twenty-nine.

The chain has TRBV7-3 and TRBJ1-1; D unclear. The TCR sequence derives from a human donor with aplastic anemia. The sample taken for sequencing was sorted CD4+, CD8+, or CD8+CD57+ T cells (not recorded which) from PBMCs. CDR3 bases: TGTGCCAGCAGCCCCCGGGAAACGACTGAAGCTTTCTTT. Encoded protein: CASSPRETTEAFF.